This TCR beta chain emerged from a study of T cell repertoires in cytomegalovirus infection. About the study: An indication of both CMV infection and matching HLA type came from public TCR beta signatures. The study, taken as a whole, reports: Identification of carriers of CMV plus the relevant HLA was achieved through cumulative public TCR beta family frequency. Predominance within the ex vivo response was attributable to HLA-C-restricted CMV-specific TCR beta clonotypes.

On this clonotype itself: Its antigen is unidentified.

In TCRdb, the reads were re-called with MiXCR into one record per CDR3 protein. The data show around 530,000 distinct CDR3 sequences, with about 26% seen just once and 13% held by the top ten. CDR3 length equals 14 residues. V was trimmed by 6 bases and J by 7 bases, leaving 16 bases between them. CDR1 and CDR2 (germline): SNHLY, FYNNEI. Sequencing was done on a sample of PBMCs. The TCR comes from a human donor in good health (CMV status not recorded). Some clones in this sample may be carry-over from other donors' samples. This chain joins TRBV2 and TRBJ1-5; D gene unclear. The CDR3 is CASSEDPKGQPQHF. CDR3 DNA sequence: TGTGCCAGCAGCGAGGACCCTAAGGGACAGCCCCAGCATTTT. The whole variable domain, filled in from reference TRBV2 and TRBJ1-5, reads EPEVTQTPSHQVTQMGQEVILRCVPISNHLYFYWYRQILGQKVEFLVSFYNNEISEKSEIFDDQFSVERPDGSNFTLKIRSTKLEDSAMYFCASSEDPKGQPQHFGDGTRLSIL.